This T cell receptor beta chain was profiled in a study of vaccination and CD4 T cells after COVID-19. V dropped 5 bases and J dropped 7 bases, with 9 bases sitting between them. Germline assignment: CDR1 MNHEY and CDR2 SMNVEV (reference sequence). The CDR3 has 12 amino acids. Notes on this clonotype: No antigen is known for it.

The study sequenced cultured CD4+ T cell DNA using the Oncomine TCR Beta short-read assay. In TCRdb, the PCR reads were re-called with MiXCR into one record per CDR3 protein. The repertoire includes under 15,000 distinct CDR3 sequences, approximately 54% of them detected once, and 17% sits in the top ten. The sample's treatment: approximately 10-day PBMC culture with coronavirus spike peptide pools or control peptides (ViraFEST assay). This chain links TRBV27 with TRBJ1-5; D is unclear. Specimen: cultured CD4+ T cells from blood, collected after SARS-CoV-2 vaccination. The sequence derives from a human donor with COVID-19. The CDR3 is CASSPLGQPQHF. The CDR3 DNA is TGTGCCAGCAGTCCCCTCGGGCAGCCCCAGCATTTT.